This entry lists 2 T cell receptor beta chains sequenced from one sample in a study of blood T cell repertoires in COVID-19. Sequenced by immunoSEQ multiplex PCR; TCRdb stores in-frame clones only, minus some. This sample has tens of thousands of clones; roughly 90% occur once, and the top ten carry approximately 6.2%. The source material was peripheral blood. All receptors derive from a human donor in a cohort sampled during active COVID-19.

This clone turned up a few times. V usage is TRBV27 and J usage is TRBJ1-1; 7 bases align to TRBD1. Germline CDR1 MNHEY, CDR2 SMNVEV (reference sequence). V dropped 4 bases and J dropped 0; count of bases not matched to a gene: 5. CDR3 length equals 15 residues. As DNA, the CDR3 is TGTGCCAGCAGTTACCAAGGACAGGTGAACACTGAAGCTTTCTTT. Its protein is CASSYQGQVNTEAFF.

This chain's CDR3 is CASSLSSSGAYEQYF. The CDR3 DNA follows: TGTGCCAGCAGCTTAAGTTCTAGCGGGGCCTACGAGCAGTACTTC. V gene TRBV7-6 combines with J gene TRBJ2-7; TRBD2 agrees at 9 bases. Losses at the gene ends were 2 bases for V and 2 bases for J; bases not matched to a gene: 4. From germline, CDR1 is SGHVS and CDR2 FNYEAQ. The CDR3 length is 15 residues.